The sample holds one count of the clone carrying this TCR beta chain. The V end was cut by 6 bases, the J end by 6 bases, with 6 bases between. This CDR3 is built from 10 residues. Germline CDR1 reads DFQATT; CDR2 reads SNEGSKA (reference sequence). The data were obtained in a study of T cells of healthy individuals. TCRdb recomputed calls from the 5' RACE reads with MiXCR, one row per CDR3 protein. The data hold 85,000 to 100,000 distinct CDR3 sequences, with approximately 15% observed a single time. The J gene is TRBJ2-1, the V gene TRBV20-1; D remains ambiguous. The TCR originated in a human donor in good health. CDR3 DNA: TGCAGTGCAATTTTCAATGAGCAGTTCTTC. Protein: CSAIFNEQFF.